A single sample is the source of the 3 T cell receptor beta chains below, sequenced in a study of cytotoxic CD8 clonotypes in ibrutinib-treated CLL. Sequencing used immunoSEQ multiplex PCR; TCRdb keeps in-frame clones, though not all of them. The table has 60,000 to 95,000 clones, around 78% seen once. The sample was PBMCs, taken after 24 months of ibrutinib treatment. These receptors came from a human donor with chronic lymphocytic leukemia.

This clone was detected only once. The genes are TRBV11-2 and TRBJ2-7; D is uncertain. Trimming took 5 bases from V and 0 from J, leaving 11 bases between them. Germline V gene sequence: CDR1 SGHAT, CDR2 FQNNGV. The CDR3 extends over 14 amino acids. The CDR3 DNA sequence: TGTGCCAGCAGCAATGGACGCGTCTCCTACGAGCAGTACTTC. It encodes CASSNGRVSYEQYF.

This chain links TRBV7-9 with TRBJ1-2, with a weak D call TRBD1 (6 bases). The CDR3 has 19 residues. Germline V CDR1 and CDR2: SEHNR, FQNEAQ (reference sequence). Trimming removed 0 bases at V and 5 bases at J, with 25 bases between. Here the CDR3 DNA reads TGTGCCAGCAGCTTAGCGAAATTGATCGGGGGCCGGGCATTATATGGCTACACCTTC. It is translated as CASSLAKLIGGRALYGYTF. Drawing the rest from reference TRBV7-9 and TRBJ1-2, the complete variable domain is DTGVSQNPRHKITKRGQNVTFRCDPISEHNRLYWYRQTLGQGPEFLTYFQNEAQLEKSRLLSDRFSAERPKGSFSTLEIQRTEQGDSAMYLCASSLAKLIGGRALYGYTFGSGTRLTVV.

This clone was counted only a few times. This chain links TRBV11-2 with TRBJ2-1; TRBD2 aligns across 8 bases. Germline CDR1 and CDR2: SGHAT and FQNNGV. V was clipped by 4 bases and J by 2 bases; unmatched bases: 7. This CDR3 comprises 16 residues. This CDR3 is CASSSTSAQTYNEQFF. CDR3 nucleotides: TGTGCCAGCAGCTCGACTAGCGCGCAGACCTACAATGAGCAGTTCTTC.